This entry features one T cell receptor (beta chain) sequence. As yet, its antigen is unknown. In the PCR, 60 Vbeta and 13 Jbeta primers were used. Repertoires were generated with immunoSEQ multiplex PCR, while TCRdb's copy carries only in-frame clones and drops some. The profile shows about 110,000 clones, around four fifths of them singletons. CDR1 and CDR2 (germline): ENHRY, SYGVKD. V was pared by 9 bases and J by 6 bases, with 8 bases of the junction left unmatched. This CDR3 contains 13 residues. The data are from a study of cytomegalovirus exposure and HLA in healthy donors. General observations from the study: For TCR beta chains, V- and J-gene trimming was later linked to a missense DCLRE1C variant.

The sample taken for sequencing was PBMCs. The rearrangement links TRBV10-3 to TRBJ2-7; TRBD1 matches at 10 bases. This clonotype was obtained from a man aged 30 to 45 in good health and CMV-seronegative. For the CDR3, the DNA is TGTGCCATATCCGGGACAGGGGCCCGCGAGCAGTACTTC. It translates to CAISGTGAREQYF.